Shown below are 22 T cell receptor beta chains from a single sample sequenced in a study of blood T cell repertoires in COVID-19. Clones were sequenced by immunoSEQ multiplex PCR, and TCRdb holds only the in-frame ones, with some missing. The table includes about 57,000 clones, approximately 78% detected once. Sequenced sample: peripheral blood. Receptors were obtained from a woman of 80 years or more with acute or convalescent COVID-19.

This clone has only a few counts. The chain combines TRBV2 with TRBJ2-3, with 7 positions matching TRBD1. Germline assignment: CDR1 SNHLY and CDR2 FYNNEI. Trimming removed 3 bases from V and 6 bases from J; junction bases left unmatched: 6. This CDR3 has 14 residues. CDR3 sequence (DNA): TGTGCCAGCAGTGAGATAGGGGGCGTGGATACGCAGTATTTT. Translated: CASSEIGGVDTQYF.

The rearrangement joins TRBV5-5 to TRBJ1-5; 7 bases match TRBD1. V was clipped by 2 bases and J by 6 bases; unmatched bases: 5. The germline gives CDR1 SGHKS, CDR2 YYEKEE (reference sequence). The CDR3 runs to 14 residues. CDR3 loop: CASSFGQGGQPQHF. The CDR3 DNA follows: TGTGCCAGCAGCTTTGGGCAGGGGGGTCAGCCCCAGCATTTT.

The chain employs TRBV28 and TRBJ2-5, with a tentative D call TRBD2 (5 bases). CDR1 MDHEN and CDR2 SYDVKM come from the germline V gene. The V and J ends lost 7 bases and 5 bases respectively, with 23 bases between them. This CDR3 has 16 amino acids. The CDR3 sequence: CASIPSGARPGETQYF. In DNA form, the CDR3 reads TGTGCCAGCATCCCGAGCGGAGCTAGGCCGGGGGAGACCCAGTACTTC.

There are a few counts of this clone. This chain joins TRBV11-2 and TRBJ2-3; a weak D match, TRBD1 (5 bases). Germline loops: CDR1 SGHAT, CDR2 FQNNGV. Trimming removed 8 bases at V and 6 bases at J, with 12 bases between. CDR3 length equals 12 residues. Written as DNA, the CDR3 is TGTGCCAGCGCAACAGGATACGATACGCAGTATTTT. It codes for CASATGYDTQYF.

The V gene is TRBV7-6, the J gene TRBJ2-1; 10 bases map to TRBD2. CDR1 SGHVS and CDR2 FNYEAQ come from the germline V gene. The CDR3 sequence is 16 residues long. The trim removed 2 bases at V and 4 bases at J, leaving 5 bases unmatched. The CDR3: CASSLWKAGGYNEQFF. CDR3 DNA sequence: TGTGCCAGCAGCTTATGGAAAGCGGGAGGGTACAATGAGCAGTTCTTC. The full variable domain, rest sourced from reference TRBV7-6 and TRBJ2-1, is GAGVSQSPRYKVTKRGQDVALRCDPISGHVSLYWYRQALGQGPEFLTYFNYEAQQDKSGLPNDRFSAERPEGSISTLTIQRTEQRDSAMYRCASSLWKAGGYNEQFFGPGTRLTVL.

The rearrangement uses TRBV29-1 and TRBJ2-5; D might be TRBD1 (7 bases). Germline CDR1 reads SQVTM; CDR2 reads ANQGSEA. This CDR3 is built from 16 residues. Trimming removed 5 bases at V and 0 bases at J, with 19 bases between. The DNA for the CDR3 is TGCAGCGTTTCGACAGGGTTAGGAGGGTACCAAGAGACCCAGTACTTC. Translated: CSVSTGLGGYQETQYF.

The V gene is TRBV19, the J gene TRBJ1-1; D remains unclear. The germline gives CDR1 LNHDA, CDR2 SQIVND (reference sequence). The CDR3 is 14 residues long. The ends were cut back, 3 bases at V and 5 bases at J, with 13 bases in the middle. CDR3 amino acids: CASSMRSGRTEAFF. The CDR3 DNA sequence: TGTGCCAGTAGTATGCGGTCGGGAAGGACTGAAGCTTTCTTT.

The chain recombines TRBV5-5 with TRBJ2-7; the D gene is possibly TRBD1 (9 bases). Germline CDR1 SGHKS, CDR2 YYEKEE (reference sequence). This CDR3 has 15 amino acids. V lost 1 base to trimming and J lost 5 bases, with 16 bases between them. CDR3 in DNA: TGTGCCAGCAGCTTGAGCGGGGGACAGGGCCACGAGCAGTACTTC. Its translation: CASSLSGGQGHEQYF.

This sequence joins TRBV28 and TRBJ2-1; possibly TRBD2 for D (6 bases). V was clipped by 5 bases and J by 9 bases, with 14 bases between them. Germline V gene lookup returns CDR1 MDHEN and CDR2 SYDVKM. This CDR3 region has 13 residues. The CDR3 protein is CASSPPGDPEQFF. The DNA of the CDR3 is TGTGCCAGCAGTCCCCCGGGGGACCCTGAGCAGTTCTTC.

This clone appeared a few times. The chain recombines TRBV11-2 with TRBJ2-5; D perhaps matches TRBD2 (5 bases). The CDR3 is made up of 16 amino acids. Deletions cut 5 bases from V and 1 base from J, with 17 bases between. Germline V lookup: CDR1 SGHAT, CDR2 FQNNGV. The CDR3 bases are TGTGCCAGCAGCCCCGGGATCCACCACCTCCAAGAGACCCAGTACTTC. Its translation: CASSPGIHHLQETQYF.

The V and J genes are TRBV15 and TRBJ2-7, with D tentatively TRBD1 (5 bases). Germline CDR1 LNHNV, CDR2 YYDKDF (reference sequence). Trimming pared 0 bases from V and 3 bases from J, leaving 15 bases between. The CDR3 runs 16 residues. The CDR3 is CATSRELVAQGYEQYF. The CDR3 DNA reads TGTGCCACCAGCAGAGAATTAGTAGCCCAGGGCTACGAGCAGTACTTC.

This sequence joins TRBV18 and TRBJ2-1; a possible D gene is TRBD2 (5 bases). V was clipped by 2 bases and J by 6 bases, with 20 bases between them. The germline CDR1 and CDR2 sequences are KGHSH and LQKENI. The CDR3 contains 17 residues. The CDR3 coding sequence is TGTGCCAGCTCACCAGGCTTAGAGCGGATAACGGGCAATGAGCAGTTCTTC. Protein: CASSPGLERITGNEQFF.

V gene TRBV3-1 (or the pseudogene TRBV3-2) combines with J gene TRBJ2-3; 10 bases align to TRBD2. V shed 4 bases and J 6 bases; nucleotides not matched to a gene: 13. CDR1 and CDR2 (germline): LGHDT, YNNKEL (reference sequence). This CDR3 spans 17 amino acids. The CDR3 protein is CASSLTGTSALRDTQYF. CDR3 nucleotide sequence: TGTGCCAGCAGCCTAACCGGGACTAGCGCCCTAAGGGATACGCAGTATTTT.

The chain links TRBV5-1 to TRBJ1-1, with TRBD1 matching 7 bases. The length of the CDR3 is 13 residues. J was trimmed by 2 bases and V by 9 bases; bases with no gene match: 7. Germline V gene data show CDR1 as SGHRS and CDR2 as YFSETQ. The CDR3 region is CATGTDPNTEAFF. In DNA, the CDR3 is TGCGCCACCGGGACAGACCCTAACACTGAAGCTTTCTTT.

V gene TRBV11-2 combines with J gene TRBJ1-1; TRBD1 agrees at 7 bases. Trimming took 4 bases from V and 5 from J; bases not matched to a gene: 7. The CDR3 consists of 14 residues. Germline CDR1 reads SGHAT; CDR2 reads FQNNGV. The CDR3 is CASSWTRGKTEAFF. DNA for the CDR3: TGTGCCAGCAGCTGGACCAGGGGGAAGACTGAAGCTTTCTTT.

This chain links TRBV2 with TRBJ2-1, with 11 bases lining up with TRBD2. The V gene end was trimmed by 8 bases and the J gene end by 3 bases; junction bases not matched to a gene: 12. This CDR3 has 17 residues. The germline CDR1 and CDR2 sequences are SNHLY and FYNNEI. The chain's CDR3 is CASGAGKGLADYNEQFF. In nucleotides, the CDR3 is TGTGCCAGCGGGGCCGGGAAGGGACTAGCGGACTACAATGAGCAGTTCTTC.

The chain couples TRBV28 to TRBJ2-7; TRBD2 aligns across 9 bases. CDR1 and CDR2 from the germline V gene are MDHEN and SYDVKM. This CDR3 spans 14 amino acids. Trimming at V came to 8 bases and at J to 6 bases, leaving 11 bases not matched to a gene. The CDR3 protein is CASRPGLALGEQYF. The CDR3 coding sequence is TGTGCCAGCCGACCGGGACTAGCTCTCGGCGAGCAGTACTTC.

The V and J genes are TRBV27 and TRBJ2-6, with TRBD2 matching over 9 bases. The V and J ends lost 6 bases and 0 bases, in that order; junction bases with no gene match: 3. Germline V lookup: CDR1 MNHEY, CDR2 SMNVEV (reference sequence). The CDR3 is made up of 16 amino acids. CDR3 protein: CASRRGGDSGANVLTF. The CDR3 region has the DNA TGTGCCAGCAGACGCGGGGGGGACTCTGGGGCCAACGTCCTGACTTTC.

This chain joins TRBV5-4 and TRBJ2-3, with a weak D call TRBD2 (6 bases). V was pared by 1 base and J by 2 bases, with 14 bases between. This CDR3 comprises 16 residues. The germline V gene has CDR1 SGHNT and CDR2 YYREEE (reference sequence). The CDR3 DNA follows: TGTGCCAGCAGCTTGCCCGGGACTTCTTTCACAGATACGCAGTATTTT. This gives the protein CASSLPGTSFTDTQYF.

V gene TRBV28 combines with J gene TRBJ1-2, with D perhaps matching TRBD1 (6 bases). Trimming cost V 2 bases and J 2 bases, with 12 bases left between them. The CDR3 length is 15 residues. Germline V gives CDR1 MDHEN, CDR2 SYDVKM. Here the CDR3 DNA reads TGTGCCAGCAGTTTAGGGGGACACCAAAACTATGGCTACACCTTC. As protein: CASSLGGHQNYGYTF.

V gene TRBV6-5 combines with J gene TRBJ1-2, with D possibly TRBD1 on 6 matching bases. The CDR3 totals 13 residues. The ends were cut back, 5 bases at V and 8 bases at J, with 15 bases in the middle. Germline V gives CDR1 MNHEY, CDR2 SVGAGI. For the CDR3, the DNA is TGTGCCAGCAGTAGAATGGGGGGGCAGGGCTACACCTTC. Translation gives CASSRMGGQGYTF.

The J gene is TRBJ1-1, the V gene TRBV11-2, with 9 bases fitting TRBD1. V lost 6 bases to trimming and J lost 6 bases; unmatched junction nucleotides: 23. CDR1 SGHAT and CDR2 FQNNGV come from the germline V gene. The CDR3 extends over 19 amino acids. The CDR3 sequence is CASRRAPVRRDREDAEAFF. The CDR3 bases are TGTGCCAGCAGACGCGCTCCAGTCAGACGGGACAGGGAGGACGCTGAAGCTTTCTTT. The full variable domain, in which reference TRBV11-2 and TRBJ1-1 provide the parts outside the CDR3, is EAGVAQSPRYKIIEKRQSVAFWCNPISGHATLYWYQQILGQGPKLLIQFQNNGVVDDSQLPKDRFSAERLKGVDSTLKIQPAKLEDSAVYLCASRRAPVRRDREDAEAFFGQGTRLTVV.